These 3 T cell receptor beta chains were all obtained from the same sample, sequenced in a study of beta chain features in type 1 diabetes. The isolated RNA, all of it, was reverse transcribed, so expressed TCRB transcripts were what got sequenced. Generated by immunoSEQ multiplex PCR, the TCRdb table keeps only in-frame clones and is missing some. This table holds some 400,000 clones, roughly 16% found once. Sequencing was done on a sample of naive CD4+ T cells from blood. The receptors originated from a young woman in good health.

This chain connects TRBV29-1 to TRBJ2-7; 9 nucleotides match TRBD1. V dropped 5 bases and J dropped 1; count of bases not matched to a gene: 6. The germline V gene has CDR1 SQVTM and CDR2 ANQGSEA. This CDR3 has 14 residues. The CDR3: CSVRLGTGSYEQYF. The CDR3 DNA reads as TGCAGCGTTCGCTTAGGGACAGGGTCCTACGAGCAGTACTTC.

The V gene is TRBV29-1, the J gene TRBJ1-1; D not certain. There are 11 residues in the CDR3. Germline assignment: CDR1 SQVTM and CDR2 ANQGSEA. With 3 bases removed from V and 7 bases from J, the gap between germline ends came to 9 bases. CDR3 region: CSVDVPGEAFF. CDR3 sequence (DNA): TGCAGCGTTGACGTTCCGGGTGAAGCTTTCTTT. Full variable domain (missing parts from reference TRBV29-1 and TRBJ1-1): SAVISQKPSRDICQRGTSLTIQCQVDSQVTMMFWYRQQPGQSLTLIATANQGSEATYESGFVIDKFPISRPNLTFSTLTVSNMSPEDSSIYLCSVDVPGEAFFGQGTRLTVV.

The chain couples TRBV9 to TRBJ2-7; D is perhaps TRBD2 (5 bases). V lost 4 bases, J lost 2 bases, and 13 bases lay in between. The CDR3 sequence is 14 residues long. Germline V gives CDR1 SGDLS, CDR2 YYNGEE. CDR3 amino acids: CASSPLDFPYEQYF. DNA for the CDR3: TGTGCCAGCAGCCCTTTGGACTTCCCCTACGAGCAGTACTTC.